These 22 T cell receptor beta chains originate from one sample sequenced in a study of long-term antiretroviral therapy in people with HIV. immunoSEQ v3.0 was run at survey level. Generated by immunoSEQ multiplex PCR, the TCRdb table keeps only in-frame clones and is missing some. The data hold 25,000 or so clones, with approximately 88% observed a single time. Sequenced material: unsorted PBMCs, taken 0.5 years after starting antiretroviral therapy. The receptors derive from a woman under 30 with HIV.

The rearrangement links TRBV11-2 to TRBJ2-1; perhaps TRBD2 as D (5 bases). Per the germline V gene, CDR1 is SGHAT and CDR2 is FQNNGV. V lost 5 bases, J lost 0 bases, and 17 bases lay in between. CDR3 length: 17 amino acids. The DNA of the CDR3 is TGTGCCAGCAGCCAGTTCGTAGCGCCCAGCTCCTACAATGAGCAGTTCTTC. This encodes CASSQFVAPSSYNEQFF.

The V gene is TRBV5-1, the J gene TRBJ2-7; possible D gene TRBD2, 6 bases. The CDR3 is 17 amino acids. Looked up from germline, CDR1 is SGHRS and CDR2 is YFSETQ. V gave up 0 bases and J gave up 2 bases, with 18 bases separating them. CDR3 loop: CASSLGLQRAPPYEQYF. The DNA of the CDR3 is TGCGCCAGCAGCTTGGGGCTCCAGCGGGCCCCCCCCTACGAGCAGTACTTC.

This clone has a single count. The rearrangement joins TRBV7-2 to TRBJ2-3; a weak D match, TRBD2 (5 bases). The V and J ends lost 2 bases and 2 bases respectively, with 8 bases between them. The CDR3 loop spans 14 amino acids. Germline V gene data show CDR1 as SGHTA and CDR2 as FQGNSA. CDR3 loop: CASSLQTTTDTQYF. CDR3 nucleotides: TGTGCCAGCAGCTTACAGACTACCACAGATACGCAGTATTTT.

This sequence joins TRBV5-6 and TRBJ1-1; maybe TRBD1 (5 bases). The CDR3 is 13 amino acids. The germline V gene has CDR1 SGHDT and CDR2 YYEEEE. V was pared by 2 bases and J by 10 bases, with 15 bases between. This CDR3 is CASSFGTGGRAFF. Written as DNA, the CDR3 is TGTGCCAGCAGCTTCGGGACGGGAGGGAGAGCTTTCTTT.

The chain employs TRBV5-1 and TRBJ2-7; 9 positions match TRBD1. CDR1 SGHRS and CDR2 YFSETQ come from the germline V gene. CDR3 length equals 14 residues. With 4 bases clipped from V and 4 bases from J, the junction kept 6 bases outside the gene matches. DNA for the CDR3: TGCGCCAGCAGCCTAGCGACAGGGGGGTACGAGCAGTACTTC. Translating it yields CASSLATGGYEQYF.

J is TRBJ1-4 and V is TRBV15, with D tentatively TRBD1 (5 bases). The V gene lost 0 bases and the J gene lost 7 bases, with 18 bases spanning the gap. CDR1 is LNHNV, CDR2 YYDKDF, per germline (reference sequence). This CDR3 has 17 residues. The CDR3 here is CATSRDGTGVGSEKLFF. As DNA, the CDR3 is TGTGCCACCAGCAGAGATGGGACCGGTGTAGGTAGTGAAAAACTGTTTTTT.

The V and J genes are TRBV19 and TRBJ2-2; D is ambiguous. This CDR3 spans 15 amino acids. The ends were cut back, 5 bases at V and 1 base at J, with 11 bases in the middle. The germline V gene encodes CDR1 LNHDA and CDR2 SQIVND (reference sequence). The CDR3, as DNA: TGTGCCAGTAGTTCACAGAAAGTGAACACCGGGGAGCTGTTTTTT. This codes for CASSSQKVNTGELFF.

This sequence joins TRBV7-2 and TRBJ2-3, with 10 nucleotides matching TRBD2. Looked up from germline, CDR1 is SGHTA and CDR2 is FQGNSA. Germline trimming cut 7 bases from V and 0 bases from J; bases unmatched to any gene: 7. CDR3 size: 16 residues. CDR3 in amino acids: CASNLSGRQSTDTQYF. The CDR3 DNA follows: TGTGCCAGCAACCTTAGCGGGAGGCAGAGCACAGATACGCAGTATTTT.

The chain joins TRBV5-6 to TRBJ2-7; D gene uncertain. V shed 0 bases and J shed 4 bases, with 8 bases lying between them. This CDR3 comprises 13 residues. Germline V gene sequence: CDR1 SGHDT, CDR2 YYEEEE. The CDR3, as DNA: TGTGCCAGCAGCTTGGTTTCGGGTTACGAGCAGTACTTC. Protein sequence: CASSLVSGYEQYF. The whole variable domain, filled in from reference TRBV5-6 and TRBJ2-7, reads DAGVTQSPTHLIKTRGQQVTLRCSPKSGHDTVSWYQQALGQGPQFIFQYYEEEERQRGNFPDRFSGHQFPNYSSELNVNALLLGDSALYLCASSLVSGYEQYFGPGTRLTVT.

The chain joins TRBV28 to TRBJ1-3; 10 bases fit TRBD1. Germline values: CDR1 MDHEN, CDR2 SYDVKM. J was trimmed by 6 bases and V by 3 bases; bases with no gene match: 11. The CDR3 loop spans 17 amino acids. The CDR3 loop is CASSFNPSTGGVNTIYF. The DNA of the CDR3 is TGTGCCAGCAGTTTCAACCCGTCGACAGGGGGCGTAAACACCATATATTTT.

The J gene is TRBJ2-7, the V gene TRBV6-5; weak D call: TRBD1 (6 bases). Germline CDR1 is MNHEY and CDR2 is SVGAGI. The CDR3 has 15 amino acids. V was pared by 5 bases and J by 6 bases, with 20 bases between. The CDR3 reads CASSPVMSTGSEQYF. The CDR3 DNA is TGTGCCAGCAGTCCCGTGATGTCTACAGGGTCCGAGCAGTACTTC.

The J gene is TRBJ1-3, the V gene TRBV5-1; TRBD1 might be the D (5 bases). Trimming stripped 0 bases from V and 2 bases from J, with 12 bases between. CDR1 and CDR2 from the germline V gene are SGHRS and YFSETQ. The CDR3 contains 16 residues. The CDR3 DNA reads TGCGCCAGCAGCTTGGAGGCCGGGGGAACTGGAAACACCATATATTTT. As protein: CASSLEAGGTGNTIYF.

This chain uses TRBV7-9 with TRBJ2-5; D remains unclear. From germline, CDR1 is SEHNR and CDR2 FQNEAQ (reference sequence). The V end lost 3 bases, the J end lost 0 bases, and 8 bases lay between the germline ends. This CDR3 is 14 amino acids long. The CDR3 here is CASSFQAHQETQYF. The CDR3 nucleotides are TGTGCCAGCAGCTTTCAGGCCCACCAAGAGACCCAGTACTTC.

The rearrangement links TRBV27 to TRBJ2-7, with D maybe TRBD2 (6 bases). V shed 0 bases and J shed 7 bases, with 7 bases lying between them. CDR1 and CDR2 from the germline V gene are MNHEY and SMNVEV (reference sequence). The CDR3 covers 12 residues. CDR3 in amino acids: CASSLSGGEQYF. As DNA, the CDR3 is TGTGCCAGCAGTTTATCTGGGGGGGAGCAGTACTTC.

J is TRBJ2-5 and V is TRBV4-1; tentatively, D is TRBD1 (6 bases). The CDR3 runs 15 residues. Trimming left V 3 bases short and J 5 bases short, with 16 bases between. Germline CDR1 MGHRA, CDR2 YSYEKL. This chain's CDR3 is CASSHATQGRETQYF. The CDR3 DNA reads as TGCGCCAGCAGCCATGCCACTCAGGGGCGGGAGACCCAGTACTTC.

This clone appeared once. The chain uses TRBV9 and TRBJ2-4; a weak D match, TRBD1 (5 bases). The CDR3 totals 14 residues. V was cut by 0 bases and J by 7 bases, with 11 bases left in between. Germline V CDR1 and CDR2: SGDLS, YYNGEE. In DNA form, the CDR3 reads TGTGCCAGCAGCGTAGGGGATTCAGGGAACATTCAGTACTTC. It is translated as CASSVGDSGNIQYF. The full variable domain, rest sourced from reference TRBV9 and TRBJ2-4, is DSGVTQTPKHLITATGQRVTLRCSPRSGDLSVYWYQQSLDQGLQFLIQYYNGEERAKGNILERFSAQQFPDLHSELNLSSLELGDSALYFCASSVGDSGNIQYFGAGTRLSVL.

J is TRBJ2-1 and V is TRBV6-5; 8 bases agree with TRBD2. Germline V gene lookup returns CDR1 MNHEY and CDR2 SVGAGI. This CDR3 has 16 amino acids. V shed 1 base and J 4 bases; nucleotides not matched to a gene: 6. Here the CDR3 reads CASSYFNAGGYNEQFF. Written as DNA, the CDR3 is TGTGCCAGCAGTTACTTCAATGCGGGAGGATACAATGAGCAGTTCTTC.

V is TRBV5-1 and J is TRBJ2-7; TRBD2 matches 9 bases. CDR1 and CDR2 (germline): SGHRS, YFSETQ. The CDR3 length is 17 residues. The trim removed 4 bases at V and 2 bases at J, leaving 13 bases unmatched. The CDR3 protein is CASSPGVLAGEAYEQYF. The CDR3 nucleotides read TGCGCCAGCAGCCCGGGCGTATTAGCGGGAGAAGCCTACGAGCAGTACTTC.

The J gene is TRBJ2-3, the V gene TRBV11-2, with 9 bases matching TRBD2. Looked up from germline, CDR1 is SGHAT and CDR2 is FQNNGV. V gave up 6 bases and J gave up 3 bases; unmatched junction bases: 13. The CDR3 runs 17 residues. CDR3 amino acids: CASRSSGLAFRTDTQYF. In DNA, the CDR3 is TGTGCCAGCAGATCGTCCGGACTAGCGTTTAGGACAGATACGCAGTATTTT.

The chain has TRBV15 and TRBJ2-7, with 8 bases identical to TRBD1. The junction had 2 bases not matched to a gene; V was cut back by 0 bases and J by 4 bases. Germline V lookup: CDR1 LNHNV, CDR2 YYDKDF (reference sequence). The CDR3 sequence is 14 residues long. The CDR3 nucleotides read TGTGCCACCAGCAGAGACAGGGGGCGGTACGAGCAGTACTTC. This codes for CATSRDRGRYEQYF. The full variable domain, with the rest looked up from reference TRBV15 and TRBJ2-7, is DAMVIQNPRYQVTQFGKPVTLSCSQTLNHNVMYWYQQKSSQAPKLLFHYYDKDFNNEADTPDNFQSRRPNTSFCFLDIRSPGLGDTAMYLCATSRDRGRYEQYFGPGTRLTVT.

The chain carries TRBV7-9 and TRBJ1-1; 8 bases are a match to TRBD1. V gave up 3 bases and J gave up 7 bases; unmatched junction bases: 4. The CDR3 contains 13 residues. Looked up from germline, CDR1 is SEHNR and CDR2 is FQNEAQ (reference sequence). DNA for the CDR3: TGTGCCAGCAGCTTCGTTGACAGGGGTGAAGCTTTCTTT. This codes for CASSFVDRGEAFF.

The rearrangement links TRBV4-3 to TRBJ2-2; D is ambiguous. The germline V and J ends were trimmed by 1 base and 4 bases, with 10 bases remaining between them. CDR1 LGHNA and CDR2 YSLEER come from the germline V gene. The CDR3 is made up of 15 amino acids. CDR3 sequence reads: CASSQVSGITGELFF. As DNA, the CDR3 is TGCGCCAGCAGCCAAGTCTCTGGAATCACCGGGGAGCTGTTTTTT.